This entry lists 8 T cell receptor beta chains sequenced from one sample in a study of beta chain features in type 1 diabetes. Sequenced material consisted of expressed TCRB transcripts (all of the isolated RNA was reverse transcribed). This table comes from immunoSEQ multiplex PCR, and its TCRdb copy is limited to in-frame clones, with some not included. The data contain a few hundred thousand clones, over 9.5% of them singletons. Antigen specificity for these receptors is unknown. Regarding the study as a whole: Among all four CD4+ subsets, Type 1 diabetes patients had TCRB CDR3s that were moderately but significantly shorter.

The sample comprised naive CD4+ T cells from blood. The receptors here all came from a woman aged 18-29 years with type 1 diabetes.

This clone was detected only a few times. The chain recombines TRBV4-3 with TRBJ1-1; D remains unclear. The germline CDR1 and CDR2 sequences are LGHNA and YSLEER. The CDR3 loop spans 14 amino acids. Trimming pared 1 base from V and 0 bases from J, leaving 6 bases between. CDR3 region: CASSQVAVNTEAFF. The CDR3 nucleotides are TGCGCCAGCAGCCAAGTCGCGGTGAACACTGAAGCTTTCTTT.

This chain connects TRBV2 to TRBJ2-1, with 7 bases lining up with TRBD2. V shed 4 bases, J shed 6 bases, and the junction held 6 bases outside the gene matches. This CDR3 region has 14 residues. Germline loops: CDR1 SNHLY, CDR2 FYNNEI. The CDR3 DNA is TGTGCCAGCAGTGGATCAACTAGCGTCAATGAGCAGTTCTTC. Its protein is CASSGSTSVNEQFF.

This clone was picked up a small number of times. The chain uses TRBV7-9 and TRBJ2-7, with D possibly being TRBD1 (6 bases). The CDR3 has 14 residues. Trimming pared 1 base from V and 5 bases from J, leaving 12 bases between. Germline loops: CDR1 SEHNR, CDR2 FQNEAQ (reference sequence). The CDR3 DNA reads TGTGCCAGCAGCTTAGTCGATTCAGGGGACGAGCAGTACTTC. Protein sequence: CASSLVDSGDEQYF.

The chain combines TRBV11-2 with TRBJ1-5; D call uncertain. V gave up 0 bases and J gave up 2 bases, with 8 bases separating them. There are 15 residues in the CDR3. Germline CDR1 SGHAT, CDR2 FQNNGV. The CDR3 nucleotides are TGTGCCAGCAGCTTAGATACCGGAGGCAATCAGCCCCAGCATTTT. Protein: CASSLDTGGNQPQHF. The variable domain in full, with the rest retrieved from reference TRBV11-2 and TRBJ1-5, is EAGVAQSPRYKIIEKRQSVAFWCNPISGHATLYWYQQILGQGPKLLIQFQNNGVVDDSQLPKDRFSAERLKGVDSTLKIQPAKLEDSAVYLCASSLDTGGNQPQHFGDGTRLSIL.

A few counts support this clone. The chain recombines TRBV20-1 with TRBJ1-1, with unresolved D. V dropped 6 bases and J dropped 7 bases, with 12 bases sitting between them. The CDR3 has 11 residues. Per germline, CDR1 DFQATT and CDR2 SNEGSKA (reference sequence). DNA of the CDR3: TGCAGTGCCCCGGATGGGAGTGAAGCTTTCTTT. This encodes CSAPDGSEAFF.

The V and J genes are TRBV7-9 and TRBJ2-3; 10 bases map to TRBD1. From germline, CDR1 is SEHNR and CDR2 FQNEAQ (reference sequence). Germline trimming cut 5 bases from V and 2 bases from J; bases unmatched to any gene: 4. There are 15 residues in the CDR3. CDR3 coding DNA: TGTGCCAGCAGCCCCGGGACAGGGGACACAGATACGCAGTATTTT. Its translation: CASSPGTGDTDTQYF.

The chain combines TRBV18 with TRBJ1-1; D uncertain. Germline values: CDR1 KGHSH, CDR2 LQKENI. The V end was cut by 3 bases, the J end by 0 bases, with 8 bases between. The CDR3 runs 14 residues. CDR3 in DNA: TGTGCCAGCTCACCGAACAACCTGAACACTGAAGCTTTCTTT. This sequence encodes CASSPNNLNTEAFF.

A few counts support this clone. The gene calls are TRBV2 and TRBJ2-1; possible D gene TRBD2, 5 bases. V was clipped by 7 bases and J by 6 bases, with 10 bases between them. In germline, CDR1 is SNHLY, CDR2 FYNNEI. This CDR3 spans 12 amino acids. CDR3 coding DNA: TGTGCCAGCAACTACCTAGCCAATGAGCAGTTCTTC. This translates into CASNYLANEQFF.